The next 18 T cell receptor beta chains were all read from a single sample in a study of Ad26.COV2.S vaccination and SARS-CoV-2 variants. Treatment specified: around 19 received Ad26.COV2.S at low or high dose, single or two shots; about 5 received placebo; per-sample allocation not given. Sampling was performed 63 days after the first vaccine or placebo injection. The table came from immunoSEQ multiplex PCR; TCRdb's copy has only in-frame clones and leaves some out. The sample yields about 420,000 clones, roughly 90% seen once. The specimen was peripheral blood, collected in a trial of Ad26.COV2.S vaccine versus placebo. These receptors were taken from a person aged 18-65 years who received the Ad26.COV2.S COVID-19 vaccine or a placebo.

The J gene is TRBJ2-7, the V gene TRBV11-2; D unresolved. CDR3 length equals 16 residues. Germline V gives CDR1 SGHAT, CDR2 FQNNGV. Trimming removed 1 base from V and 0 bases from J, with 13 bases in between. The chain's CDR3 is CASSLVQSESSYEQYF. The CDR3 DNA reads TGTGCCAGCAGCTTAGTCCAGAGCGAGAGCTCCTACGAGCAGTACTTC.

This rearrangement joins TRBV27 to TRBJ2-7; D perhaps matches TRBD1 (6 bases). The germline V and J ends were trimmed by 2 bases and 4 bases, with 9 bases remaining between them. The CDR3 totals 13 residues. Germline V CDR1 and CDR2: MNHEY, SMNVEV (reference sequence). CDR3 in amino acids: CASSLSTGYEQYF. The CDR3 DNA reads TGTGCCAGCAGTTTAAGCACAGGGTACGAGCAGTACTTC.

The chain employs TRBV4-3 and TRBJ1-1; a weak D match, TRBD1 (5 bases). Trimming removed 4 bases at V and 0 bases at J, with 9 bases between. This CDR3 has 14 residues. Germline lookup yields CDR1 LGHNA and CDR2 YSLEER. For the CDR3, the DNA is TGCGCCAGCAGCCCCCCGACAGTGAACACTGAAGCTTTCTTT. It yields the protein CASSPPTVNTEAFF.

V usage is TRBV7-2 and J usage is TRBJ2-2; D remains unclear. The CDR3 extends over 16 amino acids. Trimming left V 0 bases short and J 0 bases short, with 8 bases between. Looked up from germline, CDR1 is SGHTA and CDR2 is FQGNSA. The CDR3 bases are TGTGCCAGCAGCTTAGCCGGAAACCCGAACACCGGGGAGCTGTTTTTT. This codes for CASSLAGNPNTGELFF.

The DNA for the CDR3 is TGTGCCAGCAGGCTGACAGGAGGTGTCGGTGAGCAGTTCTTC. Its translation is CASRLTGGVGEQFF. The rearrangement uses TRBV2 and TRBJ2-1; D might be TRBD1 (6 bases). The CDR3 length is 14 residues. The V end was cut by 6 bases, the J end by 9 bases, with 18 bases between. Germline V gene lookup returns CDR1 SNHLY and CDR2 FYNNEI.

This chain links TRBV6-2 or TRBV6-3 with TRBJ1-1; D uncertain. The germline V gene encodes CDR1 MNHEY and CDR2 SVGEGT. The length of the CDR3 is 13 residues. Trimming removed 2 bases from V and 4 bases from J, with 8 bases in between. The CDR3 nucleotides read TGTGCCAGCAGTTACGGGATTCGCACTGAAGCTTTCTTT. Its translation is CASSYGIRTEAFF.

The chain recombines TRBV3-1 (or the pseudogene TRBV3-2) with TRBJ2-2; TRBD2 matches 10 bases. The CDR3 runs 19 residues. V was clipped by 0 bases and J by 6 bases; unmatched bases: 13. Germline values: CDR1 LGHDT, CDR2 YNNKEL (reference sequence). The chain's CDR3 is CASSQETSGPRIKSGELFF. The CDR3 bases are TGTGCCAGCAGCCAAGAGACTAGCGGGCCCCGTATAAAGTCCGGGGAGCTGTTTTTT.

The V and J genes are TRBV19 and TRBJ2-3; the match to TRBD2 covers 10 bases. Germline V lookup: CDR1 LNHDA, CDR2 SQIVND (reference sequence). The CDR3 extends over 15 amino acids. V lost 3 bases, J lost 6 bases, and 6 bases stayed unmatched. CDR3 sequence (DNA): TGTGCCAGTAGTATTGCGAGCGGGGGGGCGGATACGCAGTATTTT. Amino acids: CASSIASGGADTQYF.

This clone was detected once. The chain carries TRBV6-6 and TRBJ2-2, with TRBD2 identical over 12 bases. The germline gives CDR1 MNHNY, CDR2 SVGAGI (reference sequence). The CDR3 loop spans 16 amino acids. V lost 6 bases to trimming and J lost 4 bases; unmatched junction nucleotides: 6. CDR3 sequence reads: CASRRLAGASTGELFF. DNA for the CDR3: TGTGCCAGCAGACGACTAGCGGGGGCTAGCACCGGGGAGCTGTTTTTT.

In its sample, this clone was seen once. V usage is TRBV21-1 and J usage is TRBJ2-4; the table gives TRBD2 as D, unverified against the DNA. TRBV21-1 is reported as a pseudogene. This CDR3 has 13 amino acids. The CDR3 region is CASRTLHWIVPTF. In DNA form, the CDR3 reads TGTGCCAGCAGGACTCTCCACTGGATAGTTCCCACCTTC.

The chain is built from TRBV7-9 and TRBJ2-1; 7 nucleotides match TRBD1. V was pared by 8 bases and J by 4 bases, with 14 bases of the junction left unmatched. CDR3 length equals 16 residues. Germline assignment: CDR1 SEHNR and CDR2 FQNEAQ (reference sequence). The CDR3 region is CASHQAGDRKYNEQFF. The CDR3 coding sequence is TGTGCCAGCCACCAGGCTGGGGACAGAAAATACAATGAGCAGTTCTTC.

V is TRBV19 and J is TRBJ2-1; 10 bases align to TRBD2. Per the germline V gene, CDR1 is LNHDA and CDR2 is SQIVND (reference sequence). The CDR3 spans 14 residues. With 9 bases clipped from V and 5 bases from J, the junction kept 7 bases outside the gene matches. DNA of the CDR3: TGTGCCAGCGGGTTTAGCGGGGGGAACAATGAGCAGTTCTTC. Its translation is CASGFSGGNNEQFF.

This clone appeared a single time. The chain employs TRBV5-1 and TRBJ1-4, with 8 bases identical to TRBD1. This CDR3 contains 17 residues. Germline V gene data show CDR1 as SGHRS and CDR2 as YFSETQ. V was clipped by 1 base and J by 2 bases; unmatched bases: 7. The chain's CDR3 is CASSLTPWTGTNEKLFF. The CDR3 nucleotides are TGCGCCAGCAGCTTGACCCCGTGGACAGGGACTAATGAAAAACTGTTTTTT.

The chain uses TRBV3-1 (or the pseudogene TRBV3-2) and TRBJ2-3; a possible D gene is TRBD1 (6 bases). CDR3 length equals 15 residues. V was clipped by 4 bases and J by 0 bases, with 11 bases between them. CDR1 LGHDT and CDR2 YNNKEL come from the germline V gene (reference sequence). CDR3 nucleotides: TGTGCCAGCAGCCGAGCGGACAGTAGCACAGATACGCAGTATTTT. This gives the protein CASSRADSSTDTQYF.

J is TRBJ1-5 and V is TRBV28; no firm D call. With 2 bases removed from V and 3 bases from J, the gap between germline ends came to 8 bases. The CDR3 is 14 amino acids. Germline-derived CDR1 and CDR2 are MDHEN and SYDVKM. In DNA form, the CDR3 reads TGTGCCAGCAGTTTAGGGCGGATCAATCAGCCCCAGCATTTT. Translating gives CASSLGRINQPQHF.

CDR3 amino acids: CASSLGTGSFNEKLFF. In nucleotides, the CDR3 is TGTGCCAGCAGCCTCGGGACAGGGAGCTTTAATGAAAAACTGTTTTTT. This chain joins TRBV3-1 (or the pseudogene TRBV3-2) and TRBJ1-4; 9 nucleotides match TRBD1. The CDR3 covers 16 residues. Per germline, CDR1 LGHDT and CDR2 YNNKEL (reference sequence). V shed 4 bases, J shed 4 bases, and the junction held 7 bases outside the gene matches.

The gene calls are TRBV19 and TRBJ2-1; tentative D call: TRBD1 (6 bases). The V end was cut by 5 bases, the J end by 0 bases, with 11 bases between. This CDR3 is 15 amino acids long. Germline V CDR1 and CDR2: LNHDA, SQIVND (reference sequence). CDR3 protein: CASSVDRSSYNEQFF. CDR3 DNA: TGTGCCAGTAGTGTCGACAGGAGCTCCTACAATGAGCAGTTCTTC.

The chain uses TRBV7-9 and TRBJ1-2; possibly TRBD1 for D (6 bases). Germline CDR1 is SEHNR and CDR2 is FQNEAQ (reference sequence). Trimming stripped 3 bases from V and 8 bases from J, with 13 bases between. CDR3 length: 13 amino acids. The CDR3: CASSFPGGRGYTF. In nucleotides, the CDR3 is TGTGCCAGCAGCTTCCCGGGGGGGCGAGGCTACACCTTC.